One and the same sample provided the 28 T cell receptor beta chains below, sequenced in a study of blood T cell repertoires in COVID-19. The repertoire was sequenced with immunoSEQ multiplex PCR; TCRdb's copy has only in-frame clones and lacks some. The data hold about 76,000 clones, with more than 75% observed a single time. Sequenced sample: peripheral blood. The source is a human donor in a cohort sampled during active COVID-19.

V is TRBV7-9 and J is TRBJ1-2; 7 nucleotides match TRBD1. Trimming removed 5 bases from V and 4 bases from J; junction bases left unmatched: 10. The CDR3 runs to 15 residues. Germline CDR1 is SEHNR and CDR2 is FQNEAQ (reference sequence). The DNA for the CDR3 is TGTGCCAGCAGCCGATTGTCTGGGGACAGCTATGGCTACACCTTC. Its translation: CASSRLSGDSYGYTF.

This chain joins TRBV4-1 and TRBJ2-1; unclear D gene. There are 15 residues in the CDR3. V dropped 0 bases and J dropped 5 bases, with 11 bases sitting between them. From germline, CDR1 is MGHRA and CDR2 YSYEKL. CDR3 nucleotides: TGCGCCAGCAGCCAAGATCCTCAGCTAGACAATGAGCAGTTCTTC. As protein: CASSQDPQLDNEQFF.

The chain recombines TRBV4-3 with TRBJ2-7; no clear D gene. Trimming took 0 bases from V and 0 from J, leaving 6 bases between them. Germline loops: CDR1 LGHNA, CDR2 YSLEER. CDR3 length: 14 amino acids. For the CDR3, the DNA is TGCGCCAGCAGCCAAGACGGTTACTCCTACGAGCAGTACTTC. This translates into CASSQDGYSYEQYF.

The chain employs TRBV28 and TRBJ2-5; 9 bases map to TRBD2. The CDR3 totals 15 residues. CDR1 MDHEN and CDR2 SYDVKM come from the germline V gene. The V and J ends lost 3 bases and 2 bases, in that order; junction bases with no gene match: 4. The CDR3 protein is CASSFAGGPQETQYF. The CDR3 bases are TGTGCCAGCAGTTTTGCGGGAGGGCCTCAAGAGACCCAGTACTTC.

This clone was observed a single time. This chain links TRBV5-4 with TRBJ2-7; weak D call: TRBD2 (5 bases). The CDR3 contains 15 residues. The germline gives CDR1 SGHNT, CDR2 YYREEE (reference sequence). V was pared by 0 bases and J by 4 bases, with 14 bases between. The chain's CDR3 is CASSLGSVPGYEQYF. In DNA, the CDR3 is TGTGCCAGCAGCTTGGGTAGCGTTCCAGGATACGAGCAGTACTTC.

The V gene is TRBV27, the J gene TRBJ2-1, with D possibly being TRBD2 (5 bases). Germline CDR1 reads MNHEY; CDR2 reads SMNVEV (reference sequence). The V end lost 5 bases, the J end lost 7 bases, and 15 bases lay between the germline ends. This CDR3 has 14 residues. As DNA, the CDR3 is TGTGCCAGCAGTGGAGGAGGTTATAGAAATGAGCAGTTCTTC. This encodes CASSGGGYRNEQFF.

V and J are TRBV6-1 and TRBJ2-3; maybe TRBD2 (5 bases). Germline CDR1 is MNHNS and CDR2 is SASEGT. CDR3 length: 14 amino acids. The V and J ends lost 3 bases and 9 bases respectively, with 16 bases between them. Written as DNA, the CDR3 is TGTGCCAGCAGTGAGGACTCCGGACGGAGGACGCAGTATTTT. Translated, it gives CASSEDSGRRTQYF.

The genes are TRBV12-3 or TRBV12-4 and TRBJ2-5; 8 positions match TRBD2. The length of the CDR3 is 13 residues. With V trimmed by 3 bases and J by 3 bases, 0 bases remained unmatched. The CDR3 DNA reads TGTGCCAGCAGTTTGCGGGGGGAAGAGACCCAGTACTTC. It is translated as CASSLRGEETQYF.

The rearrangement uses TRBV9 and TRBJ1-1; unclear D gene. V lost 4 bases to trimming and J lost 1 base, with 14 bases between them. CDR3 length equals 15 residues. Germline V gene lookup returns CDR1 SGDLS and CDR2 YYNGEE. CDR3 DNA: TGTGCCAGCAGCCCCCTCCCTCAGAAGAACACTGAAGCTTTCTTT. This translates into CASSPLPQKNTEAFF.

This clone has just one count. The V call is TRBV9, the J call TRBJ2-2, with 10 bases aligning to TRBD2. The V gene end was trimmed by 0 bases and the J gene end by 5 bases; junction bases not matched to a gene: 4. Per germline, CDR1 SGDLS and CDR2 YYNGEE. The length of the CDR3 is 16 residues. The CDR3 bases are TGTGCCAGCAGCGTAGGAGCGGGAGGGCGAACCGGGGAGCTGTTTTTT. Its translation is CASSVGAGGRTGELFF.

The chain recombines TRBV9 with TRBJ1-1; 10 nucleotides match TRBD1. J lost 4 bases, V lost 3 bases, and 6 bases had no gene match. Germline V gene data show CDR1 as SGDLS and CDR2 as YYNGEE. The CDR3 is 15 residues long. CDR3 nucleotide sequence: TGTGCCAGCAGCGCGACAGGGGGCGCATCCACTGAAGCTTTCTTT. This codes for CASSATGGASTEAFF.

The J gene is TRBJ2-1, the V gene TRBV6-5; TRBD2 agrees at 8 bases. The CDR3 is made up of 16 amino acids. Trimming removed 2 bases from V and 7 bases from J; junction bases left unmatched: 10. Germline V gene data show CDR1 as MNHEY and CDR2 as SVGAGI. The CDR3 bases are TGTGCCAGCAGTTACGGGAGCGGGAGATTTACAAATGAGCAGTTCTTC. Translating it yields CASSYGSGRFTNEQFF.

The chain recombines TRBV6-5 with TRBJ2-1; possible D gene TRBD2, 5 bases. Germline assignment: CDR1 MNHEY and CDR2 SVGAGI. The CDR3 has 15 residues. V was pared by 2 bases and J by 5 bases, with 13 bases between. The CDR3 reads CASSYRARVNNEQFF. The DNA for the CDR3 is TGTGCCAGCAGTTACCGGGCGCGGGTGAACAATGAGCAGTTCTTC.

V and J are TRBV19 and TRBJ2-3; D is possibly TRBD2 (6 bases). The V end lost 4 bases, the J end lost 3 bases, and 11 bases lay between the germline ends. Germline-derived CDR1 and CDR2 are LNHDA and SQIVND (reference sequence). This CDR3 contains 14 residues. CDR3 nucleotides: TGTGCCAGTAGTAAGGGGCGGGGAACAGATACGCAGTATTTT. Protein product: CASSKGRGTDTQYF.

This clone was observed a few times. The gene calls are TRBV9 and TRBJ2-7; TRBD2 agrees at 8 bases. After removal of 2 bases from V and 5 bases from J, the junction contained 6 bases not matched to a gene. The CDR3 loop spans 14 amino acids. Germline CDR1 SGDLS, CDR2 YYNGEE. This chain's CDR3 is CASSVGTRVHEQYF. In DNA form, the CDR3 reads TGTGCCAGCAGCGTTGGGACTAGAGTCCACGAGCAGTACTTC.

V is TRBV6-5 and J is TRBJ1-4, with a tentative D call TRBD1 (6 bases). Germline assignment: CDR1 MNHEY and CDR2 SVGAGI. CDR3 size: 14 residues. V shed 6 bases and J shed 0 bases, with 8 bases lying between them. The CDR3 coding sequence is TGTGCCAGCAGGACAGGTGCAACTAATGAAAAACTGTTTTTT. Protein: CASRTGATNEKLFF.

The chain links TRBV6-5 to TRBJ2-4; tentative D call: TRBD1 (6 bases). The CDR3 runs 13 residues. V lost 8 bases, J lost 8 bases, and 16 bases lay in between. Germline V CDR1 and CDR2: MNHEY, SVGAGI. The CDR3 protein is CASGVAGTHIQYF. The CDR3 DNA sequence: TGTGCCAGCGGAGTGGCTGGGACACACATTCAGTACTTC.

This clone was detected only once. The chain links TRBV4-1 to TRBJ1-1, with TRBD1 as a possible D gene (5 bases). The germline V gene has CDR1 MGHRA and CDR2 YSYEKL. V dropped 1 base and J dropped 2 bases, with 11 bases sitting between them. The CDR3 loop spans 15 amino acids. CDR3 sequence (DNA): TGCGCCAGCAGCCAAGCGGAGACAGTTAACACTGAAGCTTTCTTT. Protein sequence: CASSQAETVNTEAFF.

The rearrangement uses TRBV4-1 and TRBJ2-3; 8 bases are shared with TRBD1. The V gene end was trimmed by 0 bases and the J gene end by 3 bases; junction bases not matched to a gene: 5. Germline CDR1 is MGHRA and CDR2 is YSYEKL. This CDR3 has 16 residues. CDR3 nucleotide sequence: TGCGCCAGCAGCCAAGATTGGACAGGGCGGACAGATACGCAGTATTTT. Residues: CASSQDWTGRTDTQYF.

The V and J genes are TRBV10-3 and TRBJ2-5, with D perhaps matching TRBD2 (6 bases). The germline V gene has CDR1 ENHRY and CDR2 SYGVKD. V was shortened by 8 bases and J by 5 bases, with 9 bases between the two germline ends. The CDR3 has 11 amino acids. CDR3: CAIRRGETQYF. The CDR3 DNA follows: TGTGCCATCCGTCGGGGGGAGACCCAGTACTTC.

This chain connects TRBV28 to TRBJ1-2; weak D call: TRBD1 (5 bases). Germline CDR1 and CDR2: MDHEN and SYDVKM. The CDR3 loop spans 14 amino acids. Trimming took off 6 bases at V and 5 bases at J, with 16 bases between the two ends. CDR3 bases: TGTGCCAGCAGCCCCGGGGGGGGATGGTATGGCTACACCTTC. Translation gives CASSPGGGWYGYTF.

This sequence joins TRBV6-5 and TRBJ1-1; 12 positions match TRBD1. This CDR3 comprises 15 residues. V dropped 5 bases and J dropped 7; count of bases not matched to a gene: 8. Germline V gene data show CDR1 as MNHEY and CDR2 as SVGAGI. The CDR3 loop reads CASSPPGTGGFEAFF. Here the CDR3 DNA reads TGTGCCAGCAGTCCGCCCGGGACAGGGGGCTTTGAAGCTTTCTTT.

The chain uses TRBV28 and TRBJ2-5, with 10 bases aligning to TRBD1. The germline CDR1 and CDR2 sequences are MDHEN and SYDVKM. The CDR3 is 16 amino acids. V trimming: 2 bases; J trimming: 4 bases; junction bases outside the gene matches: 7. DNA for the CDR3: TGTGCCAGCAGTTTAGGGGGACAGGGGAGGCGAGAGACCCAGTACTTC. This encodes CASSLGGQGRRETQYF. Complete variable domain (other parts from reference TRBV28 and TRBJ2-5): DVKVTQSSRYLVKRTGEKVFLECVQDMDHENMFWYRQDPGLGLRLIYFSYDVKMKEKGDIPEGYSVSREKKERFSLILESASTNQTSMYLCASSLGGQGRRETQYFGPGTRLLVL.

This clone has just a few counts. The chain recombines TRBV6-5 with TRBJ2-7; 7 bases are shared with TRBD2. Germline assignment: CDR1 MNHEY and CDR2 SVGAGI. The length of the CDR3 is 15 residues. J lost 4 bases, V lost 4 bases, and 10 bases had no gene match. CDR3 coding DNA: TGTGCCAGCAGTTCCGGGACTACCATCTCATACGAGCAGTACTTC. This sequence encodes CASSSGTTISYEQYF.

This clone came up a few times. The chain joins TRBV7-2 to TRBJ1-2; D remains unclear. The CDR3 runs to 16 residues. Germline loops: CDR1 SGHTA, CDR2 FQGNSA. V was pared by 0 bases and J by 8 bases, with 19 bases between. The CDR3 DNA follows: TGTGCCAGCAGCTTAGCGCTGCCAGGTTTTTCGGGGGGCTACACCTTC. It translates to CASSLALPGFSGGYTF.

The chain links TRBV9 to TRBJ2-3; 7 nucleotides agree with TRBD2. The CDR3 runs to 18 residues. Trimming at V came to 0 bases and at J to 1 base, leaving 11 bases not matched to a gene. Germline V CDR1 and CDR2: SGDLS, YYNGEE. The chain's CDR3 is CASSVEGNSGNGTDTQYF. CDR3 coding DNA: TGTGCCAGCAGCGTAGAGGGTAACAGCGGGAATGGCACAGATACGCAGTATTTT. Looking up the rest from reference TRBV9 and TRBJ2-3 gives the full variable domain: DSGVTQTPKHLITATGQRVTLRCSPRSGDLSVYWYQQSLDQGLQFLIQYYNGEERAKGNILERFSAQQFPDLHSELNLSSLELGDSALYFCASSVEGNSGNGTDTQYFGPGTRLTVL.

This rearrangement joins TRBV5-1 to TRBJ1-1; 7 positions agree with TRBD1. The CDR3 is 16 amino acids. Trimming at V came to 3 bases and at J to 1 base, leaving 9 bases not matched to a gene. CDR1 and CDR2 from the germline V gene are SGHRS and YFSETQ. In nucleotides, the CDR3 is TGCGCCAGCAGCTCCCGACCGACAGGGCCGAACACTGAAGCTTTCTTT. Translation gives CASSSRPTGPNTEAFF.

V gene TRBV5-5 combines with J gene TRBJ2-7; 11 bases map to TRBD2. The V gene's germline CDR1 is SGHKS and CDR2 YYEKEE (reference sequence). This CDR3 spans 15 amino acids. V shed 1 base and J 6 bases; nucleotides not matched to a gene: 6. CDR3 protein: CASSLRLLAGGEQYF. The DNA of the CDR3 is TGTGCCAGCAGCTTGCGGTTGCTAGCGGGAGGCGAGCAGTACTTC.